The 30 T cell receptor beta chains below come from one sample, sequenced in a study of radiation and T cells in renal cell carcinoma. This sample's time point: blood 2 weeks post-SBRT. As to treatment: 15 Gy SBRT to primary tumor, nephrectomy 4 weeks later. Sequencing used immunoSEQ multiplex PCR; TCRdb keeps in-frame clones, though not all of them. The table lists some 150,000 clones, 80% to 90% of them singletons. The sequencing here drew on blood, taken from a patient whose treatment included radiotherapy and nephrectomy. These TCRs come from a woman between 50 and 59 years old with renal cell carcinoma.

The CDR3: CASSLGGTSSYNEQFF. The CDR3 DNA follows: TGCGCCAGCAGCTTGGGGGGGACCAGCTCCTACAATGAGCAGTTCTTC. This chain joins TRBV5-1 and TRBJ2-1; tentatively, D is TRBD1 or TRBD2 (5 bases each). Germline V CDR1 and CDR2: SGHRS, YFSETQ. V was clipped by 0 bases and J by 0 bases, with 10 bases between them. This CDR3 is 16 amino acids long.

Comment on this clone: Within the sample, other DNA sequences also encode this same CDR3. This sequence joins TRBV5-1 and TRBJ1-6; D remains unclear. The CDR3 is 15 residues long. CDR1 is SGHRS, CDR2 YFSETQ, per germline. V lost 0 bases and J 4 bases, leaving 8 bases between the germline ends. In nucleotides, the CDR3 is TGCGCCAGCAGCTTGGAGGGAAGTTATAATTCACCCCTCCACTTT. As protein: CASSLEGSYNSPLHF.

The rearrangement joins TRBV10-3 to TRBJ2-5; perhaps TRBD2 as D (6 bases). This CDR3 contains 14 residues. Germline V gene data show CDR1 as ENHRY and CDR2 as SYGVKD. V dropped 6 bases and J dropped 2 bases, with 13 bases sitting between them. The CDR3 DNA sequence: TGTGCCATCAGGGGCGGGGTTTGGCAAGAGACCCAGTACTTC. This translates into CAIRGGVWQETQYF.

The rearrangement links TRBV5-6 to TRBJ2-7; the D gene is possibly TRBD1 (6 bases). CDR3 length: 14 residues. Germline CDR1 SGHDT, CDR2 YYEEEE. Trimming removed 0 bases at V and 3 bases at J, with 10 bases between. The chain's CDR3 is CASSLADSFYEQYF. CDR3 DNA sequence: TGTGCCAGCAGCTTGGCGGACAGCTTCTACGAGCAGTACTTC. The entire variable domain, with the rest obtained from reference TRBV5-6 and TRBJ2-7, is as follows: DAGVTQSPTHLIKTRGQQVTLRCSPKSGHDTVSWYQQALGQGPQFIFQYYEEEERQRGNFPDRFSGHQFPNYSSELNVNALLLGDSALYLCASSLADSFYEQYFGPGTRLTVT.

The chain is built from TRBV5-1 and TRBJ1-1, with a possible D match to TRBD1 (5 bases). Trimming took 4 bases from V and 4 from J, leaving 14 bases between them. The V gene's germline CDR1 is SGHRS and CDR2 YFSETQ. This CDR3 has 14 amino acids. DNA of the CDR3: TGCGCCAGCAGCACCCAGGGAGGCGGCACTGAAGCTTTCTTT. Residues: CASSTQGGGTEAFF. The variable domain in full, completed from reference TRBV5-1 and TRBJ1-1, reads KAGVTQTPRYLIKTRGQQVTLSCSPISGHRSVSWYQQTPGQGLQFLFEYFSETQRNKGNFPGRFSGRQFSNSRSEMNVSTLELGDSALYLCASSTQGGGTEAFFGQGTRLTVV.

The chain joins TRBV5-4 to TRBJ2-7; TRBD2 aligns across 11 bases. CDR1 is SGHNT, CDR2 YYREEE, per germline (reference sequence). The CDR3 is 15 amino acids. V trimming: 2 bases; J trimming: 6 bases; junction bases outside the gene matches: 7. CDR3: CASSFSGGAPGEQYF. CDR3 DNA sequence: TGTGCCAGCAGCTTTAGCGGGGGGGCCCCCGGCGAGCAGTACTTC.

This rearrangement joins TRBV2 to TRBJ2-3; D unresolved. This CDR3 comprises 13 residues. V lost 2 bases, J lost 2 bases, and 5 bases lay in between. CDR1 is SNHLY and CDR2 is FYNNEI in the germline V gene. The CDR3 is CASSEPITDTQYF. The CDR3 DNA follows: TGTGCCAGCAGTGAACCGATCACAGATACGCAGTATTTT.

The chain employs TRBV5-1 and TRBJ2-7, with 7 bases fitting TRBD1. With 4 bases clipped from V and 0 bases from J, the junction kept 7 bases outside the gene matches. This CDR3 has 15 amino acids. Germline CDR1 and CDR2: SGHRS and YFSETQ. CDR3: CASSQQGSSSYEQYF. DNA of the CDR3: TGCGCCAGCAGCCAACAGGGGTCTAGCTCCTACGAGCAGTACTTC. Using reference TRBV5-1 and TRBJ2-7 for the parts outside the CDR3, the full variable domain is KAGVTQTPRYLIKTRGQQVTLSCSPISGHRSVSWYQQTPGQGLQFLFEYFSETQRNKGNFPGRFSGRQFSNSRSEMNVSTLELGDSALYLCASSQQGSSSYEQYFGPGTRLTVT.

The genes are TRBV10-2 and TRBJ2-3, with 7 nucleotides matching TRBD2. The length of the CDR3 is 14 residues. The germline V gene encodes CDR1 WSHSY and CDR2 SAAADI. V shed 6 bases, J shed 1 base, and the junction held 4 bases outside the gene matches. The CDR3, as DNA: TGCGCCAGCAGACCTCTAGCGGGCACAGATACGCAGTATTTT. This sequence encodes CASRPLAGTDTQYF.

The chain combines TRBV6-5 with TRBJ2-7; D might be TRBD2 (7 bases). Germline CDR1 reads MNHEY; CDR2 reads SVGAGI. Trimming pared 6 bases from V and 2 bases from J, leaving 17 bases between. The CDR3 is 15 residues long. The chain's CDR3 is CASSAWGGATYEQYF. DNA of the CDR3: TGTGCCAGCAGCGCCTGGGGGGGGGCCACCTACGAGCAGTACTTC.

The rearrangement links TRBV4-1 to TRBJ1-2, with 7 bases matching TRBD1. The CDR3 is 19 amino acids. The trim removed 1 base at V and 2 bases at J, leaving 16 bases unmatched. The germline CDR1 and CDR2 sequences are MGHRA and YSYEKL. CDR3 DNA: TGCGCCAGCAGCCAAGCCCACGGGACAGTTCAAGAACTAAACTATGGCTACACCTTC. Translation gives CASSQAHGTVQELNYGYTF.

The chain joins TRBV6-5 to TRBJ1-2, with D uncertain. Trimming removed 2 bases from V and 5 bases from J, with 9 bases in between. This CDR3 has 13 amino acids. Germline V gene lookup returns CDR1 MNHEY and CDR2 SVGAGI. CDR3 bases: TGTGCCAGCAGTTACAGTGTTTCATATGGCTACACCTTC. Protein sequence: CASSYSVSYGYTF.

V is TRBV4-2 and J is TRBJ2-4; D gene ambiguous. The CDR3 is 16 amino acids. The germline CDR1 and CDR2 sequences are LGHNA and YNFKEQ. With 0 bases removed from V and 0 bases from J, the gap between germline ends came to 9 bases. Written as DNA, the CDR3 is TGTGCCAGCAGCCAAGATTTATCCCTAGCCAAAAACATTCAGTACTTC. This gives the protein CASSQDLSLAKNIQYF.

This clone was seen just once. This chain uses TRBV4-3 with TRBJ2-1; D unclear. Trimming left V 1 base short and J 9 bases short, with 10 bases between. This CDR3 comprises 13 residues. Germline lookup yields CDR1 LGHNA and CDR2 YSLEER. The CDR3 DNA reads TGCGCCAGCAGCCAAGGAAAGGTCGGTGAGCAGTTCTTC. Protein product: CASSQGKVGEQFF.

V gene TRBV19 combines with J gene TRBJ2-1, with D perhaps matching TRBD2 (5 bases). V dropped 7 bases and J dropped 4 bases, with 20 bases sitting between them. Germline CDR1 LNHDA, CDR2 SQIVND (reference sequence). The CDR3 has 16 residues. The CDR3 here is CASIPKATRSYNEQFF. The CDR3 nucleotides are TGTGCCAGTATCCCGAAGGCCACTAGGTCGTACAATGAGCAGTTCTTC.

The rearrangement links TRBV19 to TRBJ1-5; D possibly corresponds to TRBD1 (5 bases). Trimming took off 5 bases at V and 5 bases at J, with 10 bases between the two ends. The CDR3 sequence is 13 residues long. From germline, CDR1 is LNHDA and CDR2 SQIVND (reference sequence). The CDR3 bases are TGTGCCAGTAGTGAACGCAGGGATCAGCCCCAGCATTTT. Translation gives CASSERRDQPQHF.

The rearrangement joins TRBV5-1 to TRBJ2-1; the D gene is possibly TRBD2 (6 bases). The V end was cut by 2 bases, the J end by 5 bases, with 8 bases between. Per germline, CDR1 SGHRS and CDR2 YFSETQ. This CDR3 has 13 amino acids. CDR3 sequence (DNA): TGCGCCAGCAGCTTCTCGGGGGACAATGAGCAGTTCTTC. Residues: CASSFSGDNEQFF.

The chain employs TRBV15 and TRBJ1-5; D remains ambiguous. Deletions cut 0 bases from V and 0 bases from J, with 6 bases between. This CDR3 has 15 residues. Germline V gene lookup returns CDR1 LNHNV and CDR2 YYDKDF (reference sequence). The CDR3 is CATSREAYSNQPQHF. For the CDR3, the DNA is TGTGCCACCAGCAGAGAGGCTTATAGCAATCAGCCCCAGCATTTT.

CDR3 coding DNA: TGTGCCAGCAGTCGAAGCCAGGGCCGGTCGCAGTTCTTC. As protein: CASSRSQGRSQFF. The chain links TRBV6-4 to TRBJ2-1; the D gene is possibly TRBD1 (5 bases). V lost 5 bases, J lost 12 bases, and 17 bases lay in between. The germline V gene has CDR1 MRHNA and CDR2 SNTAGT. The CDR3 extends over 13 amino acids.

The gene calls are TRBV5-6 and TRBJ2-5; perhaps D is TRBD1 or TRBD2 (5 bases each). The CDR3 contains 13 residues. The V gene lost 1 base and the J gene lost 5 bases, with 9 bases spanning the gap. Per the germline V gene, CDR1 is SGHDT and CDR2 is YYEEEE. The CDR3 nucleotides read TGTGCCAGCAGCTTGAGGGGAGACGAGACCCAGTACTTC. Its translation is CASSLRGDETQYF.

The J gene is TRBJ1-1, the V gene TRBV15; D possibly corresponds to TRBD1 (6 bases). V shed 0 bases and J shed 7 bases, with 15 bases lying between them. Per germline, CDR1 LNHNV and CDR2 YYDKDF (reference sequence). The CDR3 loop spans 15 amino acids. The CDR3 loop is CATSRDRRTDHEAFF. The DNA of the CDR3 is TGTGCCACCAGCAGAGACCGACGGACAGACCATGAAGCTTTCTTT. Based on the CDR3 plus reference TRBV15 and TRBJ1-1, the full variable domain is DAMVIQNPRYQVTQFGKPVTLSCSQTLNHNVMYWYQQKSSQAPKLLFHYYDKDFNNEADTPDNFQSRRPNTSFCFLDIRSPGLGDTAMYLCATSRDRRTDHEAFFGQGTRLTVV.

The chain has TRBV5-1 and TRBJ1-5, with 7 bases aligning to TRBD1. Germline V CDR1 and CDR2: SGHRS, YFSETQ. V dropped 0 bases and J dropped 6; count of bases not matched to a gene: 6. CDR3 size: 15 residues. CDR3: CASSLGQGSGQPQHF. In nucleotides, the CDR3 is TGCGCCAGCAGCTTGGGACAGGGATCGGGTCAGCCCCAGCATTTT. Variable domain in full (rest from reference TRBV5-1 and TRBJ1-5): KAGVTQTPRYLIKTRGQQVTLSCSPISGHRSVSWYQQTPGQGLQFLFEYFSETQRNKGNFPGRFSGRQFSNSRSEMNVSTLELGDSALYLCASSLGQGSGQPQHFGDGTRLSIL.

V gene TRBV2 combines with J gene TRBJ2-1; D may be TRBD2 (5 bases). Germline CDR1 reads SNHLY; CDR2 reads FYNNEI. The CDR3 sequence is 13 residues long. The V gene lost 7 bases and the J gene lost 8 bases, with 15 bases spanning the gap. This CDR3 reads CASKASPLYEQFF. The CDR3 bases are TGTGCCAGCAAGGCTAGCCCCTTGTATGAGCAGTTCTTC.

The chain links TRBV27 to TRBJ2-6; D may be TRBD1 (6 bases). Germline loops: CDR1 MNHEY, CDR2 SMNVEV (reference sequence). V lost 3 bases and J 2 bases, leaving 11 bases between the germline ends. The CDR3 has 16 residues. CDR3 sequence: CASSFRAGAGANVLTF. CDR3 sequence (DNA): TGTGCCAGCAGTTTTCGGGCAGGGGCTGGGGCCAACGTCCTGACTTTC. Drawing the rest from reference TRBV27 and TRBJ2-6, the complete variable domain is EAQVTQNPRYLITVTGKKLTVTCSQNMNHEYMSWYRQDPGLGLRQIYYSMNVEVTDKGDVPEGYKVSRKEKRNFPLILESPSPNQTSLYFCASSFRAGAGANVLTFGAGSRLTVL.

This rearrangement joins TRBV11-2 to TRBJ1-6; D is possibly TRBD1 (5 bases). Trimming left V 5 bases short and J 7 bases short, with 18 bases between. Germline CDR1 SGHAT, CDR2 FQNNGV. The CDR3 runs to 16 residues. This CDR3 is CASSLVPGPGNSPLHF. CDR3 in DNA: TGTGCCAGCAGCCTGGTGCCGGGGCCAGGGAATTCACCCCTCCACTTT.

The chain joins TRBV7-9 to TRBJ2-3; D remains ambiguous. CDR3 length equals 11 residues. The V gene's germline CDR1 is SEHNR and CDR2 FQNEAQ (reference sequence). V gave up 5 bases and J gave up 4 bases, with 4 bases separating them. The DNA of the CDR3 is TGTGCCAGCAGCAGGGCAGATACGCAGTATTTT. It codes for CASSRADTQYF. The whole variable domain, filled in from reference TRBV7-9 and TRBJ2-3, reads DTGVSQNPRHKITKRGQNVTFRCDPISEHNRLYWYRQTLGQGPEFLTYFQNEAQLEKSRLLSDRFSAERPKGSFSTLEIQRTEQGDSAMYLCASSRADTQYFGPGTRLTVL.

This chain joins TRBV6-6 and TRBJ1-1; no clear D gene. Trimming cost V 4 bases and J 6 bases, with 12 bases left between them. Germline V lookup: CDR1 MNHNY, CDR2 SVGAGI (reference sequence). The CDR3 sequence is 13 residues long. The CDR3 protein is CASSSRGWAEAFF. As DNA, the CDR3 is TGTGCCAGCAGTTCCCGGGGATGGGCTGAAGCTTTCTTT.

This clone was recorded a few times. This chain connects TRBV29-1 to TRBJ1-2; possible D gene TRBD1, 5 bases. CDR3 length: 10 amino acids. Germline values: CDR1 SQVTM, CDR2 ANQGSEA. Between the trimmed V and J ends, which lost 7 bases and 7 bases, there was a span of 10 bases. CDR3 amino acids: CSGGDRGYTF. For the CDR3, the DNA is TGCAGCGGCGGGGACCGTGGCTACACCTTC. The variable domain in full, completed from reference TRBV29-1 and TRBJ1-2, reads SAVISQKPSRDICQRGTSLTIQCQVDSQVTMMFWYRQQPGQSLTLIATANQGSEATYESGFVIDKFPISRPNLTFSTLTVSNMSPEDSSIYLCSGGDRGYTFGSGTRLTVV.

CDR3 residues: CASSSATGSRYRTF. In nucleotides, the CDR3 is TGTGCCAGCAGTTCCGCGACAGGGAGTCGGTATCGCACCTTC. The chain carries TRBV27 and TRBJ1-2, with 7 nucleotides matching TRBD1. CDR1 and CDR2 from the germline V gene are MNHEY and SMNVEV (reference sequence). The CDR3 sequence is 14 residues long. Trimming removed 4 bases from V and 13 bases from J; junction bases left unmatched: 15.

Regarding this clone: The sample has other DNA sequences that encode this CDR3 too. J is TRBJ1-1 and V is TRBV6-1; D not certain. From germline, CDR1 is MNHNS and CDR2 SASEGT. V lost 1 base and J 4 bases, leaving 4 bases between the germline ends. The length of the CDR3 is 12 residues. CDR3 in amino acids: CASSEGGTEAFF. DNA of the CDR3: TGTGCCAGCAGTGAAGGTGGCACTGAAGCTTTCTTT.